The present T cell receptor (beta chain) was sequenced within a study of shared clonotypes between healthy human individuals (dated by TCRdb to the early 2020s). Regarding the complete study: The cohort included three men and a couple of women between 18 and 49 years of age. To increase sequencing depth and limit assay-specific biases, TCR repertoire library preparation and sequencing were carried out by different laboratories using diverse techniques. The study deeply sequenced blood TCR repertoires of several healthy adults to estimate repertoire size and the extent of clonotype sharing between individuals. Each donor's leukapheresis produced roughly between roughly 0.85 and 9.5 billion PBMCs.

The investigation overall reported the following: The genetic and exposure-history diversity represented was limited by the small number of donors. Sampling was limited to blood, and TCR repertoires in tissue likely differ from TCR repertoires in blood. Based on pairwise subsampling, the degree of clonotype sharing among donors was expected to be affected by sequencing depth.

Donors were healthy HIV-negative adults with no recently reported acute infections or vaccinations. All donors were Caucasian adults living in Nashville, Tennessee, USA. For unsorted samples, tens of millions of PBMCs were counted, and genomic DNA was extracted using the QIAamp DNA Blood Mini kit. Blood was collected by leukapheresis, and PBMCs were isolated by Ficoll-Histopaque density gradient centrifugation and then cryopreserved in liquid nitrogen vapor phase. CDR1 and CDR2, looked up from the germline V gene, are SGHDT and YYEEEE. Measured from the cysteine to the phenylalanine, the CDR3 is 15 residues long. CDR3 DNA only is kept here, 45 bases in frame from base 1. V is reduced by 2 bases and J by 7 bases, leaving a spacing of 15 bases between them. With respect to this clone: Its antigen target is currently unknown. No much larger clone is present one base from it, and per-base qualities are unavailable.

TCR CDR3 regions were amplified from genomic DNA by multiplex PCR using the deep immunoSEQ assay. Extracted genomic DNA from each cell subset was spread evenly across all wells of several immunoSEQ 96-well plates, with each plate serving as a replicate. For unsorted PBMC, approximately 0.3 ug of genomic DNA, equivalent to 25,000 to 35,000 T cell genomes, went into each replicate PCR. Ten immunoSEQ deep assay plates were used to sequence unsorted PBMC genomic DNA. Purified libraries were measured with a Qubit 3.0 fluorometer, size-checked on a Bioanalyzer 2100, and measured again with the KAPA Library Quantification kit. Each immunoSEQ 96-well plate was sequenced on its own single-read 150-cycle Illumina NextSeq 550 flow cell. The original pipeline was this. Because the immunoSEQ output included only junctional sequences and no quality scores, the filtering could not be the same as the filtering used for full-length reads. Sequences were annotated with PyIR, a Python wrapper for IgBLAST v1.9, using IMGT germline references to assign V/J genes and CDR3. Reads with weak V/J assignments (E-value above 1e-6), missing CDR3, stop codons, out-of-frame junctions, or ambiguous translated residues were removed. A V3J clonotype was defined by an identical inferred V gene, J gene, and CDR3 amino acid sequence. Percentage overlap between repertoires was computed as shared unique clonotypes divided by the size of the smaller repertoire. Repertoire richness was assessed with RTK rarefaction, the Chao1 estimator, and Recon v2.1 estimates of unobserved clonotypes. Entries here come from immuneACCESS through TCRdb and include only in-frame sequences with V and J called. Some clones fail to appear in such tables; in the studies checked, an unresolved V gene covers under half of the shortfall, and the cause of the remainder is unknown. V and J calls and clone size are those listed in that table; D and trimming were worked out from the DNA. This sample is represented by about 510,000 clones; less than 85% of them were singletons. The biggest ten clones account for roughly 13% of the sample.

The specimen sequenced was PBMCs. The sequence came from a woman in her 40s in good health. Some clones in this sample may be carry-over from other donors' samples. This chain is built from TRBV5-6 and TRBJ1-4; the D segment cannot be called with confidence. For the CDR3, the sequence is CASSLPEVGGEKLFF. DNA sequence: TGTGCCAGCAGCTTACCCGAGGTAGGAGGTGAAAAACTGTTTTTT.